This T cell receptor (beta chain) was sequenced in a study of blood T cell repertoires in COVID-19. Study details: PBMCs, B-cell-depleted T cells, or T cells provided the cDNA or gDNA that made up the material.

The germline CDR1 and CDR2 sequences are SGHTS and YDEGEE. The length of the CDR3 is 16 residues. J gave up 6 bases and V 2 bases, and 11 bases lay outside the gene matches. Clones were read by immunoSEQ multiplex PCR, and TCRdb kept only the in-frame ones, dropping some. Of a few hundred thousand clones in the sample, around 87% were seen once. The sequenced sample was PBMCs or T cells enriched from blood (not recorded which). This rearrangement joins TRBV5-8 to TRBJ2-3; TRBD2 agrees at 8 bases. The TCR originated in a woman in her forties or fifties who had recovered from COVID-19. CDR3 coding DNA: TGTGCCAGCAGCTTTTGGAGCGGGGGCGATCCTGATACGCAGTATTTT. Translating gives CASSFWSGGDPDTQYF. Complete variable domain (other parts from reference TRBV5-8 and TRBJ2-3): EAGVTQSPTHLIKTRGQQATLRCSPISGHTSVYWYQQALGLGLQFLLWYDEGEERNRGNFPPRFSGRQFPNYSSELNVNALELEDSALYLCASSFWSGGDPDTQYFGPGTRLTVL.